Below, 30 T cell receptor beta chains from the same sample are listed, as sequenced in a study of T cells in Graves' hyperthyroidism and ophthalmopathy. Amplification targeted TCR beta CDR3 regions from RNA transcripts. TCR CDR3 underwent first-round RT-PCR with the HTBI primer set. TCRdb reprocessed the multiplex PCR reads with MiXCR, giving one entry per CDR3 protein. Counted here are over 700,000 distinct CDR3 sequences, roughly 37% occurring once; the ten biggest clones make up 7.5% to 9.5%. Sample: blood. These receptors came from a man aged 18 to 30 with Graves' hyperthyroidism.

In this sample, this clonotype turned up a few times. This chain connects TRBV20-1 to TRBJ1-5; no clear D. Trimming shortened V by 0 bases and J by 6 bases, and 12 bases separated the two germline ends. CDR1 and CDR2 from the germline V gene are DFQATT and SNEGSKA (reference sequence). CDR3 length: 14 residues. CDR3 in amino acids: CSARDAGISQPQHF. The CDR3 nucleotides read TGCAGTGCTAGAGATGCCGGGATCAGTCAGCCCCAGCATTTT.

The table lists this clonotype with a few counts. The chain has TRBV6-6 and TRBJ2-6; a possible D gene is TRBD1 (6 bases). Germline assignment: CDR1 MNHNY and CDR2 SVGAGI (reference sequence). Trimming left V 6 bases short and J 1 base short, with 13 bases between. The CDR3 is made up of 16 amino acids. The CDR3 DNA reads TGTGCCAGCAGCAGGGACATAAAATCTGGGGCCAACGTCCTGACTTTC. This encodes CASSRDIKSGANVLTF.

The V call is TRBV7-9, the J call TRBJ2-7; tentatively, D is TRBD1 (6 bases). Germline CDR1 SEHNR, CDR2 FQNEAQ (reference sequence). V lost 5 bases, J lost 0 bases, and 14 bases lay in between. CDR3 length: 15 residues. CDR3 protein: CASSLPGHSSYEQYF. The DNA for the CDR3 is TGTGCCAGCAGCCTCCCGGGACACAGCTCCTACGAGCAGTACTTC.

The chain employs TRBV19 and TRBJ2-7; no clear D. The CDR3 contains 16 residues. CDR1 is LNHDA, CDR2 SQIVND, per germline (reference sequence). V shed 9 bases and J shed 6 bases, with 27 bases lying between them. The CDR3 loop reads CASSYSALQVTFEQYF. The CDR3 DNA sequence: TGTGCCAGCAGTTACTCGGCGCTACAAGTGACATTCGAGCAGTACTTC.

The chain joins TRBV24-1 to TRBJ2-1; 9 nucleotides align to TRBD2. Germline CDR1 reads KGHDR; CDR2 reads SFDVKD. V was clipped by 3 bases and J by 7 bases; unmatched bases: 6. The CDR3 covers 15 residues. CDR3 loop: CATSDPGLAKNEQFF. In nucleotides, the CDR3 is TGTGCCACCAGTGATCCCGGACTAGCGAAGAATGAGCAGTTCTTC.

The table lists this clonotype with a few counts. This chain joins TRBV7-2 and TRBJ2-5, with D perhaps TRBD1 or TRBD2 (5 bases each). The CDR3 totals 16 residues. Germline assignment: CDR1 SGHTA and CDR2 FQGNSA. Between the trimmed V and J ends, which lost 5 bases and 8 bases, there was a span of 24 bases. The CDR3 loop is CASSLQDGRVGETQYF. The CDR3 nucleotides are TGTGCCAGCAGCCTCCAGGACGGCAGGGTGGGAGAAACCCAGTACTTC.

The chain is built from TRBV12-3 or TRBV12-4 and TRBJ2-7; D gene ambiguous. The V end lost 5 bases, the J end lost 5 bases, and 10 bases lay between the germline ends. This CDR3 comprises 12 residues. In DNA form, the CDR3 reads TGTGCCAGCAGTCCCTGGAAGGACGAGCAGTACTTC. It codes for CASSPWKDEQYF.

As for this clonotype: Relative to the germline gene, one junction end is altered; a read error may explain this. J is TRBJ2-5 and V is TRBV7-6; 8 positions agree with TRBD1. Germline V lookup: CDR1 SGHVS, CDR2 FNYEAQ. The CDR3 has 13 amino acids. The CDR3 is CASSTGGPPKHHF. The CDR3 DNA follows: TGTGCCAGCAGCACAGGGGGACCTCCGAAACACCACTTC.

This clonotype was seen many times. V is TRBV29-1 and J is TRBJ2-5; maybe TRBD1 (6 bases). The CDR3 contains 13 residues. Looked up from germline, CDR1 is SQVTM and CDR2 is ANQGSEA. V lost 4 bases and J 1 base, leaving 10 bases between the germline ends. The CDR3 coding sequence is TGCAGCGTTGCGGACAGCTCCCAAGAGACCCAGTACTTC. This sequence encodes CSVADSSQETQYF.

The J gene is TRBJ2-6, the V gene TRBV2, with D maybe TRBD1 (6 bases). The CDR3 loop spans 13 amino acids. Germline values: CDR1 SNHLY, CDR2 FYNNEI. CDR3 DNA: TGTGTCCACAGGGAAAACGGGGCCAACGTCCTGACTTTC. Protein sequence: CVHRENGANVLTF.

The chain combines TRBV12-3 or TRBV12-4 with TRBJ2-7; no firm D call. V was cut by 2 bases and J by 5 bases, with 13 bases left in between. CDR3 length equals 14 residues. DNA of the CDR3: TGTGCCAGCAGTTTACGGGCAGTTTCGGACGAGCAGTACTTC. It codes for CASSLRAVSDEQYF.

The genes are TRBV10-3 and TRBJ1-2; maybe TRBD1 (5 bases). The CDR3 extends over 12 amino acids. Germline assignment: CDR1 ENHRY and CDR2 SYGVKD. The V gene lost 1 base and the J gene lost 8 bases, with 8 bases spanning the gap. CDR3 nucleotides: TGTGCCATCAGTGAGTTAGGGGACGGCTACACCTTC. Its protein product is CAISELGDGYTF.

V gene TRBV2 combines with J gene TRBJ1-2; the match to TRBD1 covers 9 bases. Germline V gene lookup returns CDR1 SNHLY and CDR2 FYNNEI. The V segment lost 6 bases and the J segment 0 bases; nucleotides outside the gene matches: 11. The CDR3 is 17 amino acids. The CDR3, as DNA: TGTGCCAGCAGGCCCGGGACAGGGACATTCGCTAACTATGGCTACACCTTC. As protein: CASRPGTGTFANYGYTF. Combining the CDR3 with reference TRBV2 and TRBJ1-2 gives the whole variable domain EPEVTQTPSHQVTQMGQEVILRCVPISNHLYFYWYRQILGQKVEFLVSFYNNEISEKSEIFDDQFSVERPDGSNFTLKIRSTKLEDSAMYFCASRPGTGTFANYGYTFGSGTRLTVV.

The chain couples TRBV5-1 to TRBJ1-5; 9 bases map to TRBD1. The CDR3 sequence is 15 residues long. In germline, CDR1 is SGHRS, CDR2 YFSETQ. V trimming: 3 bases; J trimming: 3 bases; junction bases outside the gene matches: 4. In DNA, the CDR3 is TGCGCCAGCAGCTGGGGGGACAGGGACAATCAGCCCCAGCATTTT. Encoded protein: CASSWGDRDNQPQHF.

This clonotype appeared many times. The J gene is TRBJ2-7, the V gene TRBV6-5; TRBD2 matches 9 bases. V was clipped by 5 bases and J by 5 bases; unmatched bases: 16. This CDR3 is built from 17 residues. CDR1 is MNHEY and CDR2 is SVGAGI in the germline V gene. This chain's CDR3 is CASSEIGAGGSFDEQYF. In DNA form, the CDR3 reads TGTGCCAGCAGTGAAATCGGAGCGGGAGGCTCATTCGACGAGCAGTACTTC.

This clonotype has a handful of counts. The gene calls are TRBV20-1 and TRBJ1-2, with D maybe TRBD1 (5 bases). This CDR3 is 10 amino acids long. Germline loops: CDR1 DFQATT, CDR2 SNEGSKA (reference sequence). The CDR3: CQTENYGYTF. The CDR3 coding sequence is TGCCAGACAGAAAACTATGGCTACACCTTC.

This clonotype was detected a few times. This chain links TRBV20-1 with TRBJ1-3; D uncertain. CDR1 and CDR2 from the germline V gene are DFQATT and SNEGSKA (reference sequence). This CDR3 spans 14 amino acids. V was clipped by 0 bases and J by 0 bases, with 6 bases between them. In nucleotides, the CDR3 is TGCAGTGCTAGAGATCTGACCTCTGGAAACACCATATATTTT. Protein sequence: CSARDLTSGNTIYF.

The V call is TRBV7-2, the J call TRBJ2-5, with D tentatively TRBD2 (6 bases). The germline V gene encodes CDR1 SGHTA and CDR2 FQGNSA. V lost 4 bases, J lost 5 bases, and 14 bases lay in between. The CDR3 contains 14 residues. CDR3 nucleotides: TGTGCCAGCAGCTCTCTAAACCGGGGGGAGACCCAGTACTTC. It specifies CASSSLNRGETQYF.

The chain uses TRBV4-1 and TRBJ1-1; D gene uncertain. The V gene's germline CDR1 is MGHRA and CDR2 YSYEKL. CDR3 length: 14 residues. The V end was cut by 0 bases, the J end by 2 bases, with 7 bases between. CDR3 sequence: CASSQEPGNTEAFF. CDR3 DNA sequence: TGCGCCAGCAGCCAAGAACCGGGAAACACTGAAGCTTTCTTT.

Turning to this clonotype: A much larger clone differs by one base, so this may be a read error. The chain links TRBV7-8 to TRBJ1-5; 7 bases agree with TRBD1. In germline, CDR1 is SGHVS, CDR2 FQNEAQ. Trimming cost V 1 base and J 3 bases; bases outside gene matches: 6. The CDR3 sequence is 16 residues long. CDR3 in DNA: TGTGCCAGCAGCTTAGTGACCGGACAGGACAATCAGCCCCAGCATTTT. Amino acid sequence: CASSLVTGQDNQPQHF.

This clonotype was detected a few times. This rearrangement joins TRBV20-1 to TRBJ2-7; 8 positions match TRBD1. Germline trimming cut 5 bases from V and 3 bases from J; bases unmatched to any gene: 12. CDR1 and CDR2 (germline): DFQATT, SNEGSKA (reference sequence). The CDR3 is 15 amino acids. The CDR3 region is CSAPQNGQGYYEQYF. CDR3 in DNA: TGCAGTGCTCCCCAGAATGGACAGGGTTACTACGAGCAGTACTTC.

The genes are TRBV9 and TRBJ2-7; D may be TRBD1 or TRBD2 (5 bases each). Germline loops: CDR1 SGDLS, CDR2 YYNGEE. Deletions cut 3 bases from V and 7 bases from J, with 23 bases between. CDR3 length: 16 amino acids. The chain's CDR3 is CASSANRDGSYNEQYF. The CDR3 bases are TGTGCCAGCAGCGCGAACCGGGACGGCTCCTACAATGAGCAGTACTTC.

In its sample, this clonotype was seen many times. The chain combines TRBV10-2 with TRBJ1-1; D remains ambiguous. This CDR3 has 13 residues. The V gene's germline CDR1 is WSHSY and CDR2 SAAADI. V was clipped by 7 bases and J by 4 bases, with 13 bases between them. CDR3 sequence (DNA): TGCGCCAGCACTCAGGATCCGGGCACTGAAGCTTTCTTT. It is translated as CASTQDPGTEAFF.

Concerning this clonotype itself: A much larger clonotype is one base distant, so this may be a read error. The J gene is TRBJ1-6, the V gene TRBV19, with TRBD1 as a possible D gene (5 bases). Per germline, CDR1 LNHDA and CDR2 SQIVND (reference sequence). CDR3 size: 13 residues. V was clipped by 1 base and J by 11 bases, with 9 bases between them. Here the CDR3 DNA reads TGTGCCAGTAGTATAGTGGGGGACCCACCCCTCCACTTT. It is translated as CASSIVGDPPLHF.

V and J are TRBV10-3 and TRBJ2-6; D is possibly TRBD1 or TRBD2 (5 bases each). The CDR3 loop spans 14 amino acids. From germline, CDR1 is ENHRY and CDR2 SYGVKD. CDR3 sequence (DNA): TGTGCTAGAGAGGGGAAGTCTGGGGCCAACGTCCTGACTTTC. It encodes CAREGKSGANVLTF.

The CDR3 is CASSQLTDNSPLHF. The CDR3 DNA reads as TGCGCCAGCAGCCAACTGACGGATAATTCACCCCTCCACTTT. The rearrangement links TRBV4-1 to TRBJ1-6; D is unresolved. The CDR3 spans 14 residues. Per germline, CDR1 MGHRA and CDR2 YSYEKL. The germline V and J ends were trimmed by 2 bases and 5 bases, with 7 bases remaining between them.

The genes are TRBV4-1 and TRBJ2-7; TRBD1 agrees at 7 bases. CDR3 size: 13 residues. Losses at the gene ends were 1 base for V and 9 bases for J; bases not matched to a gene: 6. The V gene's germline CDR1 is MGHRA and CDR2 YSYEKL. CDR3 protein: CASSQGLSGGQYF. The CDR3 region has the DNA TGCGCCAGCAGCCAAGGTTTATCAGGGGGGCAGTACTTC.

This clonotype was counted many times. The rearrangement links TRBV29-1 to TRBJ2-5; 7 bases align to TRBD2. The germline CDR1 and CDR2 sequences are SQVTM and ANQGSEA. V shed 3 bases, J shed 5 bases, and the junction held 6 bases outside the gene matches. The CDR3 extends over 13 amino acids. For the CDR3, the DNA is TGCAGCGTTGAGGGAGGGTGGATGGAGACCCAGTACTTC. As protein: CSVEGGWMETQYF.

On this clonotype itself: Its ends do not fully match the called genes, so a read error is possible. CDR3 nucleotides: TGTGCCAGCAGCGAGGACGGAGCGAACACCAGGGAGCTGTTTTTT. Protein product: CASSEDGANTRELFF. The chain combines TRBV7-8 with TRBJ2-2; D call uncertain. Per germline, CDR1 SGHVS and CDR2 FQNEAQ. This CDR3 spans 15 amino acids. Supplemented by reference TRBV7-8 and TRBJ2-2, the full variable domain reads GAGVSQSPRYKVAKRGQDVALRCDPISGHVSLFWYQQALGQGPEFLTYFQNEAQLDKSGLPSDRFFAERPEGSVSTLKIQRTQQEDSAVYLCASSEDGANTRELFFGEGSRLTVL.

The genes are TRBV28 and TRBJ1-4, with D unclear. There are 12 residues in the CDR3. Germline V lookup: CDR1 MDHEN, CDR2 SYDVKM. Trimming cost V 7 bases and J 7 bases, with 10 bases left between them. CDR3 region: CASTDLGEKLFF. CDR3 in DNA: TGTGCCAGCACGGATTTAGGTGAAAAACTGTTTTTT.